Listed below are T cell receptor beta chains from one sample, sequenced in a study of regulatory T cells in long-lasting Graves disease. TCRdb re-called the multiplex PCR reads with MiXCR, one entry per CDR3 protein. The sample contains about 460,000 distinct CDR3 sequences, roughly 23% of which appear only once. The sample was peripheral blood mononuclear cells (PBMCs), taken when the disease was refractory, from a patient treated with antithyroid drugs. The receptors here all came from a female donor with Graves disease. Both conserved end residues are part of each CDR3. D genes are given only for firm matches. The size entry is marked missing in some rows and otherwise reads once, few, many or a size class.

V: TRBV7-9
D: TRBD1
J: TRBJ2-7
size: -
CDR3: CASNRGDEQYF
DNA: TGTGCCAGCAACAGGGGGGACGAGCAGTACTTC

V: TRBV7-2
D: -
J: TRBJ2-1
size: many
CDR3: CASGGANEQFF
DNA: TGTGCCAGCGGGGGGGCGAATGAGCAGTTCTTC

V: TRBV7-2
D: TRBD1
J: TRBJ2-5
size: many
CDR3: CASSARQGGDQETQYF
DNA: TGTGCCAGCAGCGCCCGACAGGGGGGGGACCAAGAGACCCAGTACTTC

V: TRBV2
D: TRBD1
J: TRBJ2-7
size: many
CDR3: CASSDGTGRYEQYF
DNA: TGTGCCAGCAGTGACGGGACAGGACGATACGAGCAGTACTTC

V: TRBV6-1
D: TRBD1
J: TRBJ2-5
size: many
CDR3: CASSTGTGTNQETQYF
DNA: TGTGCCAGCAGTACCGGGACAGGAACTAACCAAGAGACCCAGTACTTC

V: TRBV19
D: -
J: TRBJ1-1
size: -
CDR3: CAGRVGGTEAFF
DNA: TGTGCCGGTAGGGTAGGAGGCACTGAAGCTTTCTTT

V: TRBV28
D: -
J: TRBJ2-7
size: many
CDR3: CASSFPSTGYEQYF
DNA: TGTGCCAGCAGTTTCCCCAGTACAGGCTACGAGCAGTACTTC

V: TRBV4-1
D: -
J: TRBJ1-1
size: once
CDR3: CASSHEGWGTREAFF
DNA: TGCGCCAGCAGCCATGAAGGGTGGGGGACCAGGGAAGCTTTCTTT

V: TRBV9
D: TRBD2
J: TRBJ2-5
size: -
CDR3: CASSPLAGGQIQETQYF
DNA: TGTGCCAGCAGCCCGCTAGCGGGGGGACAAATCCAAGAGACCCAGTACTTC

V: TRBV24-1
D: -
J: TRBJ2-5
size: many
CDR3: CATSPPGGAGETQYF
DNA: TGTGCCACCAGTCCCCCCGGAGGGGCCGGGGAGACCCAGTACTTC

V: TRBV2
D: TRBD2
J: TRBJ2-7
size: many
CDR3: CASSALMGAGVDEQYF
DNA: TGTGCCAGCAGTGCACTCATGGGAGCGGGAGTCGACGAGCAGTACTTC

V: TRBV7-9
D: -
J: TRBJ1-2
size: few
CDR3: CASRNGDMGFLRGYGYTF
DNA: TGTGCCAGCAGAAACGGGGACATGGGGTTCCTAAGAGGGTATGGCTACACCTTC

V: TRBV19
D: -
J: TRBJ1-1
size: many
CDR3: CASSRRGLTEAFF
DNA: TGTGCCAGTAGTAGAAGGGGACTGACTGAAGCTTTCTTT